The present TCR beta chain was sequenced within a study of CD8+ T cells in alopecia areata. After removal of 5 bases from V and 3 bases from J, the junction contained 7 bases not matched to a gene. The CDR3 runs to 14 residues. The germline gives CDR1 SGHVS, CDR2 FQNEAQ. The treatment: oral pan-JAK inhibitor, 5-10 mg twice daily. It was cDNA, reverse transcribed from extracted RNA, that served as the sequencing template. Sequencing was performed with immunoSEQ multiplex PCR; in TCRdb, only in-frame clones are kept and a portion is missing. The data show 150,000 to 200,000 clones, under 60% seen once. Sequencing was performed on CD8+ T cells sorted from blood, taken at week 24, from a patient treated with tofacitinib. This receptor was taken from a human donor with alopecia areata. The chain uses TRBV7-8 and TRBJ2-7; 7 bases agree with TRBD1. CDR3 sequence (DNA): TGTGCCAGCAGCCCCTGGACAGGAAACTACGAGCAGTACTTC. Its translation: CASSPWTGNYEQYF.